The 29 T cell receptor beta chains below were found in one sample sequenced in a study of cytomegalovirus exposure and HLA in healthy donors (dated by TCRdb to about 2017). Receptor amplification or capture employed the immunoSEQ multiplex PCR assay. Sourced from immuneACCESS, this table was stored by TCRdb with only in-frame sequences that have V and J called. A share of the clones is absent; for the studies checked, an unresolved V gene accounts for under half, and the remainder has no known explanation. The sample includes roughly 240,000 clones, with around 87% observed a single time. The ten biggest clones cover 2.6% of the sample. The sample taken for sequencing was PBMCs. The receptor set was obtained from a man aged 18 to 30 in good health and CMV-seronegative.

This rearrangement joins TRBV2 to TRBJ1-2; no clear D gene. This CDR3 region has 14 residues. Trimming removed 9 bases from V and 4 bases from J, with 18 bases in between. Germline V gene sequence: CDR1 SNHLY, CDR2 FYNNEI. CDR3 bases: TGTGCCAGTCTAAGAGGGCAAGGGAGCTATGGCTACACCTTC. Translation gives CASLRGQGSYGYTF.

The chain links TRBV2 to TRBJ1-5; a possible D gene is TRBD1 (5 bases). This CDR3 comprises 13 residues. In germline, CDR1 is SNHLY, CDR2 FYNNEI. Trimming left V 3 bases short and J 4 bases short, with 7 bases between. The CDR3 coding sequence is TGTGCCAGCAGTGAGACAGCTAATCAGCCCCAGCATTTT. It specifies CASSETANQPQHF.

The rearrangement links TRBV4-1 to TRBJ1-3; D ambiguous. Germline-derived CDR1 and CDR2 are MGHRA and YSYEKL. This CDR3 spans 13 amino acids. The ends were cut back, 1 base at V and 4 bases at J, with 5 bases in the middle. The CDR3 region has the DNA TGCGCCAGCAGCCAAGTGACAGGAAACACCATATATTTT. This translates into CASSQVTGNTIYF.

Written as DNA, the CDR3 is TGTGCCTGGAAGCCCCGCAGGGGTCCTAATGAAAAACTGTTTTTT. It codes for CAWKPRRGPNEKLFF. The J gene is TRBJ1-4, the V gene TRBV30, with D tentatively TRBD1 (6 bases). The germline V gene encodes CDR1 GTSNPN and CDR2 SVGIG (reference sequence). The germline V and J ends were trimmed by 4 bases and 3 bases, with 15 bases remaining between them. The CDR3 has 15 amino acids.

The chain links TRBV20-1 to TRBJ2-1; D remains ambiguous. Germline V gives CDR1 DFQATT, CDR2 SNEGSKA (reference sequence). The CDR3 contains 11 residues. CDR3: CSGLDYNEQFF. The CDR3 DNA follows: TGCAGCGGTTTAGACTACAATGAGCAGTTCTTC.

The V gene is TRBV5-4, the J gene TRBJ2-1, with 7 nucleotides matching TRBD1. The CDR3 is 13 amino acids. Germline assignment: CDR1 SGHNT and CDR2 YYREEE (reference sequence). V shed 3 bases, J shed 4 bases, and the junction held 1 base outside the gene matches. CDR3 sequence: CASSSDRYNEQFF. In DNA, the CDR3 is TGTGCCAGCAGCTCGGACAGGTACAATGAGCAGTTCTTC.

The chain is built from TRBV10-1 and TRBJ1-1, with D possibly being TRBD1 (5 bases). Germline V lookup: CDR1 WNHNN, CDR2 SYGVQD (reference sequence). The ends were cut back, 0 bases at V and 4 bases at J, with 12 bases in the middle. The CDR3 runs 15 residues. CDR3 in amino acids: CASSESTRDGTEAFF. CDR3 DNA: TGCGCCAGCAGTGAGTCCACCAGGGATGGCACTGAAGCTTTCTTT.

J is TRBJ1-1 and V is TRBV10-2; D is uncertain. V was clipped by 7 bases and J by 0 bases, with 9 bases between them. CDR3 length equals 13 residues. CDR1 is WSHSY and CDR2 is SAAADI in the germline V gene. In nucleotides, the CDR3 is TGCGCCAGCATAGAGGGCATGAACACTGAAGCTTTCTTT. Translated, it gives CASIEGMNTEAFF.

J is TRBJ2-1 and V is TRBV7-2; D not certain. The CDR3 covers 13 residues. The germline CDR1 and CDR2 sequences are SGHTA and FQGNSA. Trimming left V 0 bases short and J 5 bases short, with 5 bases between. In DNA, the CDR3 is TGTGCCAGCAGCTTAGCGCGAAACAATGAGCAGTTCTTC. It codes for CASSLARNNEQFF.

V usage is TRBV7-2 and J usage is TRBJ1-6; a possible D gene is TRBD1 (5 bases). Germline V CDR1 and CDR2: SGHTA, FQGNSA. The CDR3 contains 17 residues. V was clipped by 5 bases and J by 0 bases, with 14 bases between them. The CDR3 region has the DNA TGTGCCAGCAGCACCCGACCGACAGCCTCCTATAATTCACCCCTCCACTTT. Its translation: CASSTRPTASYNSPLHF.

The chain has TRBV18 and TRBJ2-7; TRBD1 aligns across 9 bases. The CDR3 runs to 14 residues. From germline, CDR1 is KGHSH and CDR2 LQKENI. V gave up 6 bases and J gave up 3 bases; unmatched junction bases: 6. The CDR3: CASSRTGAIYEQYF. The CDR3 DNA follows: TGTGCCAGCTCTCGGACAGGGGCTATCTACGAGCAGTACTTC.

The chain carries TRBV27 and TRBJ2-2; D may be TRBD1 (6 bases). Germline CDR1 MNHEY, CDR2 SMNVEV (reference sequence). Trimming took off 3 bases at V and 9 bases at J, with 14 bases between the two ends. The CDR3 consists of 14 residues. In nucleotides, the CDR3 is TGTGCCAGCAGTTTCGGATCACAGGGAAGGGAGCTGTTTTTT. This translates into CASSFGSQGRELFF.

The rearrangement links TRBV29-1 to TRBJ2-1; a possible D gene is TRBD2 (6 bases). V was trimmed by 3 bases and J by 0 bases, leaving 9 bases between them. The germline V gene has CDR1 SQVTM and CDR2 ANQGSEA. This CDR3 contains 14 residues. Here the CDR3 DNA reads TGCAGCGTTGAGCGGGGCGACTCCTACAATGAGCAGTTCTTC. Amino acids: CSVERGDSYNEQFF.

V is TRBV11-3 and J is TRBJ1-1, with D tentatively TRBD1 (6 bases). This CDR3 region has 13 residues. V was trimmed by 5 bases and J by 8 bases, leaving 15 bases between them. CDR1 is SGHNT and CDR2 is YENEEA in the germline V gene. Written as DNA, the CDR3 is TGTGCCAGCAGCCCCCCAGGGGTTACCGAAGCTTTCTTT. Translating gives CASSPPGVTEAFF.

This chain links TRBV10-3 with TRBJ2-1; 8 bases are shared with TRBD2. The V gene end was trimmed by 10 bases and the J gene end by 7 bases; junction bases not matched to a gene: 12. CDR1 ENHRY and CDR2 SYGVKD come from the germline V gene. The CDR3 totals 14 residues. The CDR3, as DNA: TGTGCCACCCAGATCGGGACTAGTGTGAATGAGCAGTTCTTC. Protein product: CATQIGTSVNEQFF.

The J gene is TRBJ2-7, the V gene TRBV28; D uncertain. V was trimmed by 7 bases and J by 2 bases, leaving 9 bases between them. The CDR3 length is 12 residues. CDR1 MDHEN and CDR2 SYDVKM come from the germline V gene. Here the CDR3 reads CASMSATYEQYF. The CDR3 nucleotides are TGTGCCAGCATGAGCGCTACCTACGAGCAGTACTTC.

This chain uses TRBV19 with TRBJ1-5, with 8 bases lining up with TRBD1. CDR3 length: 15 residues. Germline V CDR1 and CDR2: LNHDA, SQIVND (reference sequence). The V gene end was trimmed by 1 base and the J gene end by 7 bases; junction bases not matched to a gene: 6. The CDR3 loop is CASSIGGQGRQPQHF. DNA for the CDR3: TGTGCCAGTAGTATAGGAGGACAGGGTCGACAGCCCCAGCATTTT.

The chain is built from TRBV7-9 and TRBJ1-1, with D perhaps TRBD1 (5 bases). V was cut by 5 bases and J by 4 bases, with 11 bases left in between. Per the germline V gene, CDR1 is SEHNR and CDR2 is FQNEAQ (reference sequence). The CDR3 is made up of 13 amino acids. CDR3 amino acids: CASSGPGLTEAFF. CDR3 nucleotides: TGTGCCAGCAGCGGCCCGGGACTCACTGAAGCTTTCTTT.

This chain connects TRBV5-1 to TRBJ2-7, with 7 bases fitting TRBD1. The germline CDR1 and CDR2 sequences are SGHRS and YFSETQ. V dropped 4 bases and J dropped 3; count of bases not matched to a gene: 7. This CDR3 region has 14 residues. The DNA of the CDR3 is TGCGCCAGCAGCCAGGGACAGAATATCTACGAGCAGTACTTC. Its translation is CASSQGQNIYEQYF.

The CDR3 DNA follows: TGTGCCTGGAGTGTGAGGTCAGGGACAGGGGGGGCTTTCTTT. Protein product: CAWSVRSGTGGAFF. V is TRBV30 and J is TRBJ1-1; TRBD1 matches 11 bases. Germline trimming cut 0 bases from V and 11 bases from J; bases unmatched to any gene: 8. This CDR3 contains 14 residues. Germline V lookup: CDR1 GTSNPN, CDR2 SVGIG (reference sequence).

The chain couples TRBV11-2 to TRBJ1-2; D remains unclear. Between the trimmed V and J ends, which lost 6 bases and 4 bases, there was a span of 18 bases. CDR3 length: 15 residues. Germline-derived CDR1 and CDR2 are SGHAT and FQNNGV. CDR3 sequence: CASRGINGSPYGYTF. The CDR3 DNA sequence: TGTGCCAGCAGGGGGATAAACGGGAGCCCCTATGGCTACACCTTC. The variable domain in full, completed from reference TRBV11-2 and TRBJ1-2, reads EAGVAQSPRYKIIEKRQSVAFWCNPISGHATLYWYQQILGQGPKLLIQFQNNGVVDDSQLPKDRFSAERLKGVDSTLKIQPAKLEDSAVYLCASRGINGSPYGYTFGSGTRLTVV.

The rearrangement links TRBV4-3 to TRBJ1-3; D ambiguous. This CDR3 has 18 residues. V was pared by 0 bases and J by 0 bases, with 15 bases between. Germline loops: CDR1 LGHNA, CDR2 YSLEER. The CDR3, as DNA: TGCGCCAGCAGCCAAGATAAAGAGGGTTTATCCTCTGGAAACACCATATATTTT. This sequence encodes CASSQDKEGLSSGNTIYF.

The V gene is TRBV5-6, the J gene TRBJ2-3; D might be TRBD2 (6 bases). The CDR3 contains 13 residues. Germline lookup yields CDR1 SGHDT and CDR2 YYEEEE. V shed 3 bases and J shed 7 bases, with 12 bases lying between them. The DNA of the CDR3 is TGTGCCAGCAGCTCCGGGGGTGGGAATACGCAGTATTTT. Its protein is CASSSGGGNTQYF.

This rearrangement joins TRBV5-6 to TRBJ1-2; D may be TRBD1 (6 bases). This CDR3 contains 13 residues. CDR1 is SGHDT, CDR2 YYEEEE, per germline. The V and J ends lost 4 bases and 6 bases respectively, with 13 bases between them. For the CDR3, the DNA is TGTGCCAGCAGCCAATCAGGGGCCCATGGCTACACCTTC. Translated, it gives CASSQSGAHGYTF. The full variable domain, with the rest looked up from reference TRBV5-6 and TRBJ1-2, is DAGVTQSPTHLIKTRGQQVTLRCSPKSGHDTVSWYQQALGQGPQFIFQYYEEEERQRGNFPDRFSGHQFPNYSSELNVNALLLGDSALYLCASSQSGAHGYTFGSGTRLTVV.

The chain links TRBV5-1 to TRBJ1-6, with a weak D call TRBD1 (6 bases). This CDR3 comprises 14 residues. Germline CDR1 reads SGHRS; CDR2 reads YFSETQ. V lost 5 bases, J lost 5 bases, and 11 bases lay in between. Here the CDR3 DNA reads TGCGCCAGCAGTCACGACAGGAATAATTCACCCCTCCACTTT. Translation gives CASSHDRNNSPLHF.

The chain recombines TRBV25-1 with TRBJ2-1, with 8 positions matching TRBD1. Germline V gene data show CDR1 as MGHDK and CDR2 as SYGVNS. The CDR3 is 15 residues long. J was trimmed by 9 bases and V by 3 bases; bases with no gene match: 10. The CDR3 region has the DNA TGTGCCAGCAGTGACCGGGACAGGTTCTCCGGTGAGCAGTTCTTC. Translated: CASSDRDRFSGEQFF.

The chain employs TRBV7-8 and TRBJ2-7; TRBD2 aligns across 8 bases. The CDR3 runs to 16 residues. V trimming: 5 bases; J trimming: 0 bases; junction bases outside the gene matches: 9. CDR1 SGHVS and CDR2 FQNEAQ come from the germline V gene. This CDR3 is CASSQPSGQSSYEQYF. CDR3 DNA sequence: TGTGCCAGCAGCCAACCTAGCGGGCAGAGCTCCTACGAGCAGTACTTC.

The gene calls are TRBV6-1 and TRBJ1-2, with 9 bases matching TRBD1. Germline V gene sequence: CDR1 MNHNS, CDR2 SASEGT. CDR3 length: 19 amino acids. V was clipped by 4 bases and J by 2 bases; unmatched bases: 17. The CDR3 nucleotides are TGTGCCAGCAGTGCCCGGGGGGGGACAGGGAGTTTTCGCAACTATGGCTACACCTTC. This sequence encodes CASSARGGTGSFRNYGYTF.

The gene calls are TRBV18 and TRBJ1-2; a possible D gene is TRBD1 (5 bases). V gave up 0 bases and J gave up 5 bases, with 16 bases separating them. This CDR3 is built from 16 residues. The V gene's germline CDR1 is KGHSH and CDR2 LQKENI. CDR3 loop: CASSPPFFSQGYGYTF. CDR3 coding DNA: TGTGCCAGCTCACCACCGTTTTTCTCCCAGGGATATGGCTACACCTTC.